These 21 T cell receptor beta chains were all obtained from the same sample, sequenced in a study of blood T cell repertoires in COVID-19. Data came from immunoSEQ multiplex PCR; TCRdb stores just in-frame clones and leaves some out. This table holds fewer than 120,000 clones, 80% to 90% found once. Specimen: peripheral blood. The receptor source for this set is a woman aged 55-70 years with acute or convalescent COVID-19.

The gene calls are TRBV3-1 (or the pseudogene TRBV3-2) and TRBJ1-5, with 7 bases that match TRBD1. V lost 0 bases and J lost 9; bases outside the gene matches: 5. Germline-derived CDR1 and CDR2 are LGHDT and YNNKEL (reference sequence). The CDR3 totals 14 residues. The CDR3 loop reads CASSQETGRGPQHF. As DNA, the CDR3 is TGTGCCAGCAGCCAAGAGACAGGGCGTGGGCCCCAGCATTTT.

The chain combines TRBV21-1 with TRBJ2-2; the table calls TRBD1, which could not be checked here. TRBV21-1 corresponds to a pseudogene. This CDR3 has 16 residues. DNA for the CDR3: TGTGCCAGCAGCTCGCGACGTCAGGGTTTCACCGGGGAGCTGTTTTTT. Translation: CASSSRRQGFTGELFF.

The rearrangement joins TRBV7-9 to TRBJ1-5, with 10 bases matching TRBD1. There are 16 residues in the CDR3. The ends lost 3 bases at V and 2 bases at J; junction bases unmatched: 4. Germline values: CDR1 SEHNR, CDR2 FQNEAQ (reference sequence). CDR3 nucleotides: TGTGCCAGCAGCTTGTCCGGACAGGGGGGCAATCAGCCCCAGCATTTT. Amino acid sequence: CASSLSGQGGNQPQHF. The variable domain in full, completed from reference TRBV7-9 and TRBJ1-5, reads DTGVSQNPRHKITKRGQNVTFRCDPISEHNRLYWYRQTLGQGPEFLTYFQNEAQLEKSRLLSDRFSAERPKGSFSTLEIQRTEQGDSAMYLCASSLSGQGGNQPQHFGDGTRLSIL.

The chain uses TRBV9 and TRBJ1-3; D is ambiguous. V was trimmed by 0 bases and J by 4 bases, leaving 14 bases between them. Germline-derived CDR1 and CDR2 are SGDLS and YYNGEE. This CDR3 contains 16 residues. The CDR3 DNA sequence: TGTGCCAGCAGCGTAGTTGGCAGAGGCACGGGAAACACCATATATTTT. Protein: CASSVVGRGTGNTIYF.

The chain recombines TRBV25-1 with TRBJ2-5; the match to TRBD1 covers 7 bases. Germline-derived CDR1 and CDR2 are MGHDK and SYGVNS. CDR3 length equals 15 residues. J was trimmed by 0 bases and V by 10 bases; bases with no gene match: 11. The CDR3 nucleotides read TGTGCCACCAGGGGGACAGAAATGTACCAAGAGACCCAGTACTTC. The encoded protein is CATRGTEMYQETQYF.

The chain links TRBV7-8 to TRBJ1-6; the D gene is possibly TRBD1 (6 bases). Germline V gene data show CDR1 as SGHVS and CDR2 as FQNEAQ. With 3 bases removed from V and 4 bases from J, the gap between germline ends came to 7 bases. The CDR3 has 14 residues. The CDR3 region is CASSLRGYNSPLHF. CDR3 nucleotide sequence: TGTGCCAGCAGCTTGAGGGGGTATAATTCACCCCTCCACTTT.

The genes are TRBV4-1 and TRBJ1-3; no reliable D call. The CDR3 extends over 16 amino acids. V shed 1 base and J shed 3 bases, with 13 bases lying between them. CDR1 MGHRA and CDR2 YSYEKL come from the germline V gene. CDR3 sequence: CASSQVPQAFGNTIYF. The CDR3 DNA is TGCGCCAGCAGCCAAGTCCCGCAGGCCTTTGGAAACACCATATATTTT.

This clone was seen more than once but under ten times. This sample includes further DNA sequences coding for the same CDR3. V is TRBV3-1 (or the pseudogene TRBV3-2) and J is TRBJ2-5; perhaps TRBD2 as D (5 bases). Trimming pared 6 bases from V and 3 bases from J, leaving 11 bases between. CDR3 size: 13 residues. The germline CDR1 and CDR2 sequences are LGHDT and YNNKEL (reference sequence). In nucleotides, the CDR3 is TGTGCCAGCAGGCAGTCGCGGGAAGAGACCCAGTACTTC. This translates into CASRQSREETQYF.

This rearrangement joins TRBV11-2 to TRBJ1-2, with D unclear. The CDR3 runs to 12 residues. V lost 4 bases to trimming and J lost 4 bases, with 7 bases between them. Germline CDR1 SGHAT, CDR2 FQNNGV. The DNA for the CDR3 is TGTGCCAGCAGCTCCGAGGGCTATGGCTACACCTTC. Protein product: CASSSEGYGYTF.

This sequence joins TRBV28 and TRBJ1-1; TRBD1 matches at 9 bases. This CDR3 has 14 amino acids. Trimming cost V 6 bases and J 6 bases; bases outside gene matches: 8. Germline lookup yields CDR1 MDHEN and CDR2 SYDVKM. This CDR3 reads CASSPGQGKAEAFF. Written as DNA, the CDR3 is TGTGCCAGCAGCCCGGGACAGGGTAAGGCTGAAGCTTTCTTT.

The CDR3 nucleotides are TGTGCCAGCAGCCCAGTTACCGGGCCCGGAGGAGGCTACACCTTC. Protein product: CASSPVTGPGGGYTF. V usage is TRBV11-2 and J usage is TRBJ1-2; no reliable D call. The V gene lost 5 bases and the J gene lost 8 bases, with 21 bases spanning the gap. Per germline, CDR1 SGHAT and CDR2 FQNNGV. This CDR3 is built from 15 residues.

The chain carries TRBV9 and TRBJ1-1; 10 bases line up with TRBD1. Per the germline V gene, CDR1 is SGDLS and CDR2 is YYNGEE. V shed 0 bases, J shed 7 bases, and the junction held 3 bases outside the gene matches. This CDR3 is 14 amino acids long. The CDR3 DNA sequence: TGTGCCAGCAGCGTAGGGGACAGGGGAGGTGAAGCTTTCTTT. Its translation is CASSVGDRGGEAFF.

The rearrangement uses TRBV7-2 and TRBJ1-2; possible D gene TRBD1, 6 bases. The V gene lost 4 bases and the J gene lost 6 bases, with 18 bases spanning the gap. The CDR3 has 15 residues. Germline-derived CDR1 and CDR2 are SGHTA and FQGNSA. The CDR3 reads CASSSEKPNRDGYTF. CDR3 DNA: TGTGCCAGCAGCTCCGAAAAACCCAACAGGGATGGCTACACCTTC.

Comment on this clone: One junction end disagrees with the germline gene, perhaps due to a read error. The rearrangement links TRBV3-1 (or the pseudogene TRBV3-2) to TRBJ2-3; 7 nucleotides match TRBD2. CDR1 and CDR2 from the germline V gene are LGHDT and YNNKEL (reference sequence). This CDR3 spans 15 amino acids. The chain's CDR3 is CASCHTPTGGDTQYF. DNA of the CDR3: TGTGCCAGCTGCCACACCCCCACGGGGGGAGATACGCAGTATTTT.

The CDR3 region has the DNA TGTGCCAGCAGCCTGGGACAGGGCGGAAATTCACCCCTCCACTTT. This encodes CASSLGQGGNSPLHF. This chain uses TRBV2 with TRBJ1-6; 9 nucleotides agree with TRBD1. Germline CDR1 reads SNHLY; CDR2 reads FYNNEI. This CDR3 comprises 15 residues. With 6 bases clipped from V and 7 bases from J, the junction kept 7 bases outside the gene matches.

The gene calls are TRBV12-3 or TRBV12-4 and TRBJ2-7; D call uncertain. V lost 1 base, J lost 2 bases, and 6 bases lay in between. The CDR3 is 13 amino acids. The CDR3 loop reads CASSLGRAYEQYF. Written as DNA, the CDR3 is TGTGCCAGCAGTTTAGGCCGCGCCTACGAGCAGTACTTC.

The chain links TRBV28 to TRBJ1-2; no clear D gene. The CDR3 is 12 amino acids. V lost 3 bases and J lost 3, with 5 bases in between. The germline V gene has CDR1 MDHEN and CDR2 SYDVKM. Here the CDR3 DNA reads TGTGCCAGCAGTTTGTCAGACTATGGCTACACCTTC. Translation gives CASSLSDYGYTF.

The V call is TRBV4-1, the J call TRBJ1-1; D not certain. V dropped 1 base and J dropped 0 bases, with 12 bases sitting between them. Per the germline V gene, CDR1 is MGHRA and CDR2 is YSYEKL. The CDR3 consists of 16 residues. The CDR3 region is CASSQGVGVLNTEAFF. The CDR3 DNA reads TGCGCCAGCAGCCAAGGCGTCGGAGTCTTGAACACTGAAGCTTTCTTT.

This clone has only a few counts. The V gene is TRBV7-9, the J gene TRBJ1-1, with 7 bases aligning to TRBD1. Germline V lookup: CDR1 SEHNR, CDR2 FQNEAQ (reference sequence). This CDR3 is built from 13 residues. Unmatched junction bases numbered 4, after V lost 5 bases and J lost 4 bases. CDR3: CASSPQGGTEAFF. In DNA form, the CDR3 reads TGTGCCAGCAGCCCTCAGGGGGGCACTGAAGCTTTCTTT.

The chain has TRBV6-5 and TRBJ1-5; possible D gene TRBD1, 6 bases. The CDR3 runs to 14 residues. The germline V gene has CDR1 MNHEY and CDR2 SVGAGI. The ends were cut back, 6 bases at V and 3 bases at J, with 12 bases in the middle. The CDR3 nucleotides read TGTGCCAGCAGGGGCCGGGACAACAATCAGCCCCAGCATTTT. It specifies CASRGRDNNQPQHF.

V usage is TRBV5-4 and J usage is TRBJ2-7; D may be TRBD1 (6 bases). Germline CDR1 reads SGHNT; CDR2 reads YYREEE (reference sequence). The ends were cut back, 4 bases at V and 1 base at J, with 12 bases in the middle. CDR3 size: 14 residues. The CDR3 coding sequence is TGTGCCAGCAGCGGGCGGCAGGGGTCCTACGAGCAGTACTTC. Protein sequence: CASSGRQGSYEQYF.